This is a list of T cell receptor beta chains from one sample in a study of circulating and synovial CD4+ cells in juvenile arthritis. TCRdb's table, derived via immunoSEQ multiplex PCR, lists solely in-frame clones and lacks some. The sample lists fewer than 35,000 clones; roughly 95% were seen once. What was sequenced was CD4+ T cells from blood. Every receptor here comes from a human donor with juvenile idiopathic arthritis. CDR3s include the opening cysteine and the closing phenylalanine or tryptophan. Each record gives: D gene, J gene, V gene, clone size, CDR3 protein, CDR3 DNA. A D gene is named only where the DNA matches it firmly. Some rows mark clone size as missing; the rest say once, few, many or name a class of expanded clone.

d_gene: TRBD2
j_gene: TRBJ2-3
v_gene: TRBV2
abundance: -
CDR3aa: CASSRLAGGTDTQYF
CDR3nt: TGTGCCAGCAGTAGACTAGCGGGAGGCACAGATACGCAGTATTTT

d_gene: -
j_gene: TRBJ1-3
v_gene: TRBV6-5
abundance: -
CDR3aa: CASSTGLTGNTIYF
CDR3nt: TGTGCCAGCAGTACGGGTCTAACTGGAAACACCATATATTTT

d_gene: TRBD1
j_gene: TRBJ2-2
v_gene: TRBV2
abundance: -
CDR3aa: CASSGQGALAGELFF
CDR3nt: TGTGCCAGCAGTGGACAGGGGGCACTAGCCGGGGAGCTGTTTTTT

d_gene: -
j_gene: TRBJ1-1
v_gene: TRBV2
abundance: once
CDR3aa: CASSERSTGNPEAFF
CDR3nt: TGTGCCAGCAGTGAAAGGTCCACGGGGAACCCTGAAGCTTTCTTT

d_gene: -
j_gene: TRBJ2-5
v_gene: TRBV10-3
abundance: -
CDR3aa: CAISEPPGYETQYF
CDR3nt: TGTGCCATCAGTGAGCCGCCCGGGTACGAGACCCAGTACTTC

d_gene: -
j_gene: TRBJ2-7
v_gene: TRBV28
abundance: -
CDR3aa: CASEQGIDYEQYF
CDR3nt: TGTGCCAGCGAGCAGGGAATTGACTACGAGCAGTACTTC

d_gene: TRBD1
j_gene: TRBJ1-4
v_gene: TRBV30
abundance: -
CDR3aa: CAWSVRDRPNEKLFF
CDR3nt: TGTGCCTGGAGTGTAAGGGACAGGCCTAATGAAAAACTGTTTTTT

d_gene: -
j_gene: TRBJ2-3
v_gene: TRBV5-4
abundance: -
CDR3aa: CASSVPTETDTQYF
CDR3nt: TGTGCCAGCAGCGTACCGACAGAAACAGATACGCAGTATTTT

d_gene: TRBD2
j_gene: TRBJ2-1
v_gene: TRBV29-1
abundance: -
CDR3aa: CSVEPGLGRLSYNEQFF
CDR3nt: TGCAGCGTGGAACCGGGACTAGGAAGATTGTCCTACAATGAGCAGTTCTTC

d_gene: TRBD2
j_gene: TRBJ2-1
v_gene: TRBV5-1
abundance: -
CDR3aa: CASSQIAGGIYNEQFF
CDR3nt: TGCGCCAGCAGCCAAATAGCGGGAGGGATATACAATGAGCAGTTCTTC

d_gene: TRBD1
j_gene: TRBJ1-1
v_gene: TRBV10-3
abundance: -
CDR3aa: CAISEIGTGTLNTEAFF
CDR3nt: TGTGCCATCAGTGAGATCGGGACAGGTACCTTGAACACTGAAGCTTTCTTT

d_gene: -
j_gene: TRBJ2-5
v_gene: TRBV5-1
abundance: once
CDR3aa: CASSLATGPQETQYF
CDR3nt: TGCGCCAGCAGCTTGGCCACAGGGCCTCAAGAGACCCAGTACTTC

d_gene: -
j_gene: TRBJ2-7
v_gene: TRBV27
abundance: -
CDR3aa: CASSLSFRSSYEQYF
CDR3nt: TGTGCCAGCAGTTTATCGTTCCGGAGCTCCTACGAGCAGTACTTC